Each of the 24 T cell receptor beta chains below was sequenced from the same sample in a study of blood T cells in healthy people across ages. The second PCR ran roughly 7 to 11 cycles with a sample-barcoded 5' primer and J-beta primers. TCRdb passed the 5' RACE reads through MiXCR, listing each CDR3 protein once. The sample shows hundreds of thousands of distinct CDR3 sequences, around half of them seen only once. The sequencing input was blood. Receptor source: a man at least 80 years old in good health.

The chain carries TRBV10-3 and TRBJ2-3, with 12 nucleotides matching TRBD2. Germline V CDR1 and CDR2: ENHRY, SYGVKD. This CDR3 contains 14 residues. V shed 5 bases and J 5 bases; nucleotides not matched to a gene: 2. DNA for the CDR3: TGTGCCATCAGTTGGACTAGCGGGGTAGATACGCAGTATTTT. As protein: CAISWTSGVDTQYF.

This clonotype was seen at least ten times. The gene calls are TRBV20-1 and TRBJ2-5, with D perhaps matching TRBD1 or TRBD2 (5 bases each). The CDR3 sequence is 13 residues long. The germline V gene encodes CDR1 DFQATT and CDR2 SNEGSKA (reference sequence). The V and J ends lost 0 bases and 5 bases respectively, with 10 bases between them. CDR3 nucleotide sequence: TGCAGTGCTAGAGATAACTGGGGGGAGACCCAGTACTTC. Translating it yields CSARDNWGETQYF.

The CDR3 loop is CASSGGAQAGELFF. As DNA, the CDR3 is TGTGCCAGCAGCGGGGGGGCCCAAGCCGGGGAGCTGTTTTTT. The chain recombines TRBV7-2 with TRBJ2-2, with a tentative D call TRBD2 (7 bases). This CDR3 contains 14 residues. The V gene lost 5 bases and the J gene lost 6 bases, with 13 bases spanning the gap. Germline lookup yields CDR1 SGHTA and CDR2 FQGNSA.

The sample holds a few counts of this clonotype. The rearrangement uses TRBV7-2 and TRBJ2-5; unclear D gene. The tail of the sequence fits TRBJ2-7 better, so the J call may be wrong. The CDR3 totals 14 residues. Germline V gene data show CDR1 as SGHTA and CDR2 as FQGNSA. The CDR3, as DNA: TGTGCCAGCAGCTTATCAGGCCTATCCAACGAGCAGTACTTC. Amino acids: CASSLSGLSNEQYF.

V and J are TRBV5-1 and TRBJ2-4; 9 positions agree with TRBD1. TRBJ2-7 matches the DNA end more closely, so the J call is doubtful. This CDR3 comprises 15 residues. Looked up from germline, CDR1 is SGHRS and CDR2 is YFSETQ. The CDR3: CASSFTGQGVYEQYF. The DNA for the CDR3 is TGCGCCAGCAGCTTTACGGGACAGGGCGTGTACGAGCAGTACTTC.

The rearrangement joins TRBV6-1 to TRBJ1-4; D is uncertain. CDR1 and CDR2 from the germline V gene are MNHNS and SASEGT. This CDR3 contains 11 residues. V lost 6 bases and J lost 16, with 15 bases in between. The DNA of the CDR3 is TGTGCCAGCAGCGCCCGGGAAGCACAGTTTTTT. Protein product: CASSAREAQFF.

This clonotype occurred a few times. V usage is TRBV5-1 and J usage is TRBJ2-5; 8 bases are a match to TRBD1. The CDR3 is 16 residues long. Germline V gene data show CDR1 as SGHRS and CDR2 as YFSETQ. V shed 4 bases and J 4 bases; nucleotides not matched to a gene: 12. DNA of the CDR3: TGCGCCAGCAGCCCTATCACGGCAGGGGGCAGAGAGACCCAGTACTTC. Its translation is CASSPITAGGRETQYF.

The V gene is TRBV7-2, the J gene TRBJ2-7, with 12 positions matching TRBD2. J gave up 5 bases and V 2 bases, and 7 bases lay outside the gene matches. This CDR3 has 16 residues. Germline assignment: CDR1 SGHTA and CDR2 FQGNSA. The CDR3 spells CASSLNRLAGGNEQYF. The CDR3 DNA reads as TGTGCCAGCAGCTTAAATAGGCTAGCGGGAGGGAACGAGCAGTACTTC.

To note about this clonotype: Sequence at one end of the junction differs from germline and may be a read error. V is TRBV4-3 and J is TRBJ2-5; 9 bases agree with TRBD1. Germline assignment: CDR1 LGHNA and CDR2 YSLEER. This CDR3 is 14 amino acids long. The CDR3 DNA sequence: TGCGCCTGCAGCCAAGGACAGGGGTCAGAGACCCAGTACTTC. Residues: CACSQGQGSETQYF.

The J gene is TRBJ2-7, the V gene TRBV20-1; D unclear. The J call may be in error: the DNA end matches TRBJ2-5 better. The CDR3 runs to 15 residues. CDR1 DFQATT and CDR2 SNEGSKA come from the germline V gene (reference sequence). The CDR3 sequence: CSAHRPGWAEGTQYF. Written as DNA, the CDR3 is TGCAGTGCTCACAGACCCGGTTGGGCGGAAGGGACCCAGTACTTC.

DNA of the CDR3: TGTGCCAGCAGTTTAGTCTTGTCAGGAGCCCTCCACTTT. Its protein is CASSLVLSGALHF. This rearrangement joins TRBV12-3 or TRBV12-4 to TRBJ1-6, with no clear D. This CDR3 contains 13 residues. V shed 1 base and J shed 14 bases, with 12 bases lying between them.

J is TRBJ2-5 and V is TRBV28; maybe TRBD1 (6 bases). This CDR3 has 15 residues. The V end was cut by 2 bases, the J end by 4 bases, with 14 bases between. Germline values: CDR1 MDHEN, CDR2 SYDVKM. The CDR3 DNA sequence: TGTGCCAGCAGTTTACTGATAGAAGGGGGAGAGACCCAGTACTTC. Amino acids: CASSLLIEGGETQYF.

This clonotype appeared a few times. The V and J genes are TRBV18 and TRBJ2-5, with TRBD1 as a possible D gene (5 bases). Germline V gives CDR1 KGHSH, CDR2 LQKENI. This CDR3 has 12 amino acids. Trimming stripped 4 bases from V and 5 bases from J, with 8 bases between. CDR3 residues: CASSQGPETQYF. The CDR3 DNA follows: TGTGCCAGCTCACAGGGGCCGGAGACCCAGTACTTC. Full variable domain (remainder filled in from reference TRBV18 and TRBJ2-5): NAGVMQNPRHLVRRRGQEARLRCSPMKGHSHVYWYRQLPEEGLKFMVYLQKENIIDESGMPKERFSAEFPKEGPSILRIQQVVRGDSAAYFCASSQGPETQYFGPGTRLLVL.

The chain recombines TRBV20-1 with TRBJ2-1; 7 bases map to TRBD2. The CDR3 sequence is 16 residues long. The germline V gene has CDR1 DFQATT and CDR2 SNEGSKA (reference sequence). The V and J ends lost 3 bases and 5 bases, in that order; junction bases with no gene match: 13. The CDR3 DNA follows: TGCAGTGCTAGCATCGGGGGGAGTTACTATAACAATGAGCAGTTCTTC. It encodes CSASIGGSYYNNEQFF.

A note on this clonotype: It may be a read error: a sequence one base away is much more abundant. V and J are TRBV29-1 and TRBJ2-1; either TRBD1 or TRBD2 may supply D (5 bases each). Trimming pared 6 bases from V and 13 bases from J, leaving 19 bases between. This CDR3 is built from 12 residues. CDR1 is SQVTM, CDR2 ANQGSEA, per germline. The CDR3 sequence: CSVGKQGETQFF. In nucleotides, the CDR3 is TGCAGCGTGGGGAAACAAGGGGAGACCCAGTTCTTC.

The table lists this clonotype with many counts. This CDR3 reads CSARLSSYEQYF. DNA of the CDR3: TGCAGTGCCAGACTAAGCTCCTACGAGCAGTACTTC. This rearrangement joins TRBV20-1 to TRBJ2-7; TRBD2 might be the D (5 bases). The germline gives CDR1 DFQATT, CDR2 SNEGSKA (reference sequence). The CDR3 is made up of 12 amino acids. Trimming shortened V by 6 bases and J by 0 bases, and 9 bases separated the two germline ends.

This clonotype was seen a few times. The chain employs TRBV20-1 and TRBJ2-3; either TRBD1 or TRBD2 may supply D (5 bases each). With 6 bases removed from V and 2 bases from J, the gap between germline ends came to 21 bases. This CDR3 comprises 16 residues. CDR1 is DFQATT, CDR2 SNEGSKA, per germline (reference sequence). CDR3 protein: CSAVTTGTSHTDTQYF. The CDR3 DNA follows: TGCAGTGCCGTCACGACCGGGACGAGTCACACAGATACGCAGTATTTT.

CDR3 loop: CSAREYSGTTYNEQFF. CDR3 sequence (DNA): TGCAGTGCTAGAGAATACAGCGGGACTACCTACAATGAGCAGTTCTTC. The V gene is TRBV20-1, the J gene TRBJ2-1, with 7 bases lining up with TRBD2. Germline V gene sequence: CDR1 DFQATT, CDR2 SNEGSKA (reference sequence). The V gene end was trimmed by 0 bases and the J gene end by 2 bases; junction bases not matched to a gene: 7. The length of the CDR3 is 16 residues.

Details on this clonotype: At one end, the junction sequence differs from germline, possibly due to a read error. This chain connects TRBV7-2 to TRBJ1-2; D gene ambiguous. This CDR3 region has 14 residues. Germline V gene data show CDR1 as SGHTA and CDR2 as FQGNSA. The CDR3 reads CVSSLEEGDYGYTF. The CDR3 region has the DNA TGTGTCAGCAGCTTAGAGGAGGGTGACTATGGCTACACCTTC. The full variable domain, in which reference TRBV7-2 and TRBJ1-2 provide the parts outside the CDR3, is GAGVSQSPSNKVTEKGKDVELRCDPISGHTALYWYRQSLGQGLEFLIYFQGNSAPDKSGLPSDRFSAERTGGSVSTLTIQRTQQEDSAVYLCVSSLEEGDYGYTFGSGTRLTVV.

The chain employs TRBV2 and TRBJ2-7; weak D call: TRBD2 (6 bases). The ends were cut back, 5 bases at V and 0 bases at J, with 20 bases in the middle. The CDR3 length is 17 residues. Germline values: CDR1 SNHLY, CDR2 FYNNEI. The chain's CDR3 is CASSQPPGWDSSYEQYF. Here the CDR3 DNA reads TGTGCCAGCAGTCAACCCCCCGGATGGGACTCCTCCTACGAGCAGTACTTC.

The genes are TRBV7-2 and TRBJ1-2; 7 bases are a match to TRBD1. The germline CDR1 and CDR2 sequences are SGHTA and FQGNSA. V lost 5 bases, J lost 5 bases, and 5 bases stayed unmatched. The CDR3 totals 13 residues. The DNA for the CDR3 is TGTGCCAGCAGCCCGGGACAGAAATATGGCTACACCTTC. Translating gives CASSPGQKYGYTF.

The chain carries TRBV12-3 or TRBV12-4 and TRBJ2-7; D is perhaps TRBD2 (6 bases). Trimming shortened V by 5 bases and J by 7 bases, and 15 bases separated the two germline ends. The CDR3 consists of 13 residues. CDR3 sequence reads: CASSGRRSGEQYF. CDR3 nucleotide sequence: TGTGCCAGCAGTGGGAGAAGGAGCGGGGAGCAGTACTTC.

This clonotype was counted between two and nine times. The chain carries TRBV11-2 and TRBJ1-6; the D is unclear. The CDR3 has 13 residues. V dropped 4 bases and J dropped 8 bases, with 9 bases sitting between them. The germline gives CDR1 SGHAT, CDR2 FQNNGV. The CDR3 here is CASSSERDSPLHF. As DNA, the CDR3 is TGTGCCAGCAGCTCAGAAAGAGATTCACCCCTCCACTTT. Using reference TRBV11-2 and TRBJ1-6 for the parts outside the CDR3, the full variable domain is EAGVAQSPRYKIIEKRQSVAFWCNPISGHATLYWYQQILGQGPKLLIQFQNNGVVDDSQLPKDRFSAERLKGVDSTLKIQPAKLEDSAVYLCASSSERDSPLHFGNGTRLTVT.

V and J are TRBV20-1 and TRBJ2-3; D might be TRBD2 (6 bases). This CDR3 is 16 amino acids long. Between the trimmed V and J ends, which lost 1 base and 0 bases, there was a span of 14 bases. From germline, CDR1 is DFQATT and CDR2 SNEGSKA (reference sequence). The DNA of the CDR3 is TGCAGTGCTAGAGTGTATAGCGGAGCTAGCACAGATACGCAGTATTTT. Amino acid sequence: CSARVYSGASTDTQYF.